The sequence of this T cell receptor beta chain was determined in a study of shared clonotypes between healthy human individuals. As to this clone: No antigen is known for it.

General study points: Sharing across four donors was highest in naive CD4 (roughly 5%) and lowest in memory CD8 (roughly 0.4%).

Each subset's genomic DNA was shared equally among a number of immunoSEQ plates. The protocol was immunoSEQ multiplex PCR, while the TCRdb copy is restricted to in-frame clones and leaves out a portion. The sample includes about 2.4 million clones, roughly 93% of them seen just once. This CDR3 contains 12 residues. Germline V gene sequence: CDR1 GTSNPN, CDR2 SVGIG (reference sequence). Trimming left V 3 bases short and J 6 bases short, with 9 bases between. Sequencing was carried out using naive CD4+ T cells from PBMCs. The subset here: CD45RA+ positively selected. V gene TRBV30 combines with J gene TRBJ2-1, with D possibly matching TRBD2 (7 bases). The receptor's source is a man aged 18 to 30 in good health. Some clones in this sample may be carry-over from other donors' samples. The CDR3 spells CAWRGGGNEQFF. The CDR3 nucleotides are TGTGCCTGGAGGGGAGGGGGCAATGAGCAGTTCTTC.